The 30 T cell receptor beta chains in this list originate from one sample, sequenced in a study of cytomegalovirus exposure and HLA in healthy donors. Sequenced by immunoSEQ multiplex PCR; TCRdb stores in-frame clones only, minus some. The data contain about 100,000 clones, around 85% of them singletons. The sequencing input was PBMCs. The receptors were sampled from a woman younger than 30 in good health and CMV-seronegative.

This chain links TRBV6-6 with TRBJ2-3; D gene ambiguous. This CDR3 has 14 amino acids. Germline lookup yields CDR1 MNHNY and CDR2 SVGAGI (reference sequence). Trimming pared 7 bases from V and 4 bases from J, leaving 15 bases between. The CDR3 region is CASISSLGADTQYF. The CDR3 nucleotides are TGTGCCAGCATCTCGAGTTTAGGAGCAGATACGCAGTATTTT.

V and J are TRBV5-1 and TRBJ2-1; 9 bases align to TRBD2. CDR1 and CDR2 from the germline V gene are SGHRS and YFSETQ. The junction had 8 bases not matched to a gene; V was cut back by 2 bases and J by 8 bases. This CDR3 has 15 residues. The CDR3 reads CASSFGPSGEDEQFF. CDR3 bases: TGCGCCAGCAGCTTTGGGCCTAGCGGGGAAGATGAGCAGTTCTTC.

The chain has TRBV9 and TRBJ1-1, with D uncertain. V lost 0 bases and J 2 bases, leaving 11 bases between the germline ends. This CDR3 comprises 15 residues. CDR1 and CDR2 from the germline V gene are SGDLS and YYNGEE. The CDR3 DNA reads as TGTGCCAGCAGCGTAGCTGATACAGCCAACACTGAAGCTTTCTTT. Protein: CASSVADTANTEAFF.

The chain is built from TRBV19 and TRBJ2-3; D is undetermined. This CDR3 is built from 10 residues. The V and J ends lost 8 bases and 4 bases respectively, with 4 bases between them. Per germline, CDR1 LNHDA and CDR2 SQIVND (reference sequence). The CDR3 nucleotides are TGTGCCAGTCGAGCAGATACGCAGTATTTT. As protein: CASRADTQYF.

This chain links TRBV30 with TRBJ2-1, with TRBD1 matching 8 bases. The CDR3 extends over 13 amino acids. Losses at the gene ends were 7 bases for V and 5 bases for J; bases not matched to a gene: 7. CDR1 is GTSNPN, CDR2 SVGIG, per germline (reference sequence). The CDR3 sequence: CAFRGRGDNEQFF. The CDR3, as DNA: TGTGCCTTCAGGGGGCGGGGAGACAATGAGCAGTTCTTC.

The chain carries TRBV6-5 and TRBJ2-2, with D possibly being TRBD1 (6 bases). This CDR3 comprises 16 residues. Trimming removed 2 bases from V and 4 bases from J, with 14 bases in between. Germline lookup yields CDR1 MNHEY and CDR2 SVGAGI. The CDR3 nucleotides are TGTGCCAGCAGTTACACCGCAGGGGCTCCCACCGGGGAGCTGTTTTTT. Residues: CASSYTAGAPTGELFF.

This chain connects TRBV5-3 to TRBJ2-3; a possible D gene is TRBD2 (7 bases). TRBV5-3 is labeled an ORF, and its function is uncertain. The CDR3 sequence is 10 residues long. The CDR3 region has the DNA TGTTCTGGTGGGGGGGCCATGCAGTATTTT. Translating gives CSGGGAMQYF.

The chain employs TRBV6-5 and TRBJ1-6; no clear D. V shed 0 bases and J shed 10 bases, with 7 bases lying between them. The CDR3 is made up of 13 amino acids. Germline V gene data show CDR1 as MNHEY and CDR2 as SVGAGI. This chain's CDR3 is CASSYSTGSPLHF. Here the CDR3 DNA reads TGTGCCAGCAGTTACTCGACGGGATCACCCCTCCACTTT.

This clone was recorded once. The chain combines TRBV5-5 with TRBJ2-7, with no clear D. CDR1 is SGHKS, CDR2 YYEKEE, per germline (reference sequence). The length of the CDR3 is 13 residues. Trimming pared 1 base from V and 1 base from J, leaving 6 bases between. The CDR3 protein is CASSLSFSYEQYF. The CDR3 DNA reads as TGTGCCAGCAGCTTGAGCTTTTCCTACGAGCAGTACTTC.

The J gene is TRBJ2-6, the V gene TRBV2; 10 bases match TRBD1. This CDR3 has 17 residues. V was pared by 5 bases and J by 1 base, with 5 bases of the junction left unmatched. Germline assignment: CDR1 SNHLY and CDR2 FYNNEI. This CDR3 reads CASSLDRGISGANVLTF. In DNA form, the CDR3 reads TGTGCCAGCAGTCTGGACAGGGGGATATCTGGGGCCAACGTCCTGACTTTC.

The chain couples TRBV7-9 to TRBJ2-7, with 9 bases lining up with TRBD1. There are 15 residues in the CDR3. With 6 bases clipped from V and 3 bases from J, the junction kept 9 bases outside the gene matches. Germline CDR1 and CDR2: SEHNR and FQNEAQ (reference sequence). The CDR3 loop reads CASRQTGQGSYEQYF. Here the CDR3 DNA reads TGTGCCAGCAGACAAACCGGACAGGGGAGCTACGAGCAGTACTTC.

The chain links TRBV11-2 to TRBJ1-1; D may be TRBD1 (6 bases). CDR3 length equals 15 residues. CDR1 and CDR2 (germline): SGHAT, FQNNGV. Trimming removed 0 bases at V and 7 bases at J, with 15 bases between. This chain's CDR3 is CASSLDQGTRVEAFF. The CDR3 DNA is TGTGCCAGCAGCTTAGATCAGGGGACACGGGTTGAAGCTTTCTTT.

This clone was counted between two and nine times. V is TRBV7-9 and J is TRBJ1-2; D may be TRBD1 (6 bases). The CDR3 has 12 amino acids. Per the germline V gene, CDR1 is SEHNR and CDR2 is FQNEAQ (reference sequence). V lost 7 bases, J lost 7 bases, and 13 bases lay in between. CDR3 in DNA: TGTGCCAGCACCACCGACAGGAGTGGCTACACCTTC. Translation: CASTTDRSGYTF.

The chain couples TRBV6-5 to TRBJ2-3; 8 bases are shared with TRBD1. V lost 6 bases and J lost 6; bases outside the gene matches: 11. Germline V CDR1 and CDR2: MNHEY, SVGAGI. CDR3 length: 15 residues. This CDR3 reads CASRASGQGADTQYF. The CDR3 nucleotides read TGTGCCAGCAGGGCGTCCGGACAGGGTGCCGATACGCAGTATTTT.

In DNA form, the CDR3 reads TGTGCCAGCAGTTACTCCTTTGGGCCTGGAAACACCATATATTTT. Its protein product is CASSYSFGPGNTIYF. This chain joins TRBV6-5 and TRBJ1-3; no clear D. Germline V gene data show CDR1 as MNHEY and CDR2 as SVGAGI. The CDR3 loop spans 15 amino acids. V lost 0 bases, J lost 2 bases, and 8 bases lay in between.

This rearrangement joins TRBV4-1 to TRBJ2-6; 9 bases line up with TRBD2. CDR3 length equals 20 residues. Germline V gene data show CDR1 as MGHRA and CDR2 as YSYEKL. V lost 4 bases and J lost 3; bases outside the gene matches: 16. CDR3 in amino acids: CASSPVSGGGGESGANVLTF. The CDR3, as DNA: TGCGCCAGCAGCCCAGTCTCGGGCGGGGGGGGAGAAAGTGGGGCCAACGTCCTGACTTTC.

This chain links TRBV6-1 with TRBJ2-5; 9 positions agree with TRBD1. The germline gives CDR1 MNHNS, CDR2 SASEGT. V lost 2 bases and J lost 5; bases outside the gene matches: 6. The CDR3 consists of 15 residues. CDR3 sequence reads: CASSELSGQGETQYF. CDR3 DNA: TGTGCCAGCAGTGAACTCAGCGGACAGGGGGAGACCCAGTACTTC.

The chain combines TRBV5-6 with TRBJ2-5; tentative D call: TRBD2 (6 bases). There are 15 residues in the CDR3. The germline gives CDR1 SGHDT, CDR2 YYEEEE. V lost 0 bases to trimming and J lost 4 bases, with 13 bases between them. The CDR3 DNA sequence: TGTGCCAGCAGCTTGGTGATGTCCGGGGGAGAGACCCAGTACTTC. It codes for CASSLVMSGGETQYF.

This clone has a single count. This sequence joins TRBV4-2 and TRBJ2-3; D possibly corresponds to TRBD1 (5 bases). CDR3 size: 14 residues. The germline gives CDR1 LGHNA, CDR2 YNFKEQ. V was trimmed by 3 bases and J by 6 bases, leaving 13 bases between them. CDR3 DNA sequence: TGTGCCAGCAGCCAGGATCAGGGTAGGGATACGCAGTATTTT. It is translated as CASSQDQGRDTQYF.

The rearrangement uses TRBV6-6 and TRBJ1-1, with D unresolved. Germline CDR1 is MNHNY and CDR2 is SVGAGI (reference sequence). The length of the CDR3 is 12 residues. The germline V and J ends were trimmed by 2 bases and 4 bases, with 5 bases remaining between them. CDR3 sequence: CASSYGSTEAFF. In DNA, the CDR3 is TGTGCCAGCAGTTACGGGAGCACTGAAGCTTTCTTT.

The CDR3 sequence is CASSGGGRSSGANVLTF. CDR3 nucleotides: TGTGCCAGCAGTGGCGGGGGTCGGAGCTCTGGGGCCAACGTCCTGACTTTC. J is TRBJ2-6 and V is TRBV25-1; 7 nucleotides agree with TRBD2. J gave up 0 bases and V 4 bases, and 6 bases lay outside the gene matches. Germline V gene lookup returns CDR1 MGHDK and CDR2 SYGVNS. CDR3 length: 17 residues.

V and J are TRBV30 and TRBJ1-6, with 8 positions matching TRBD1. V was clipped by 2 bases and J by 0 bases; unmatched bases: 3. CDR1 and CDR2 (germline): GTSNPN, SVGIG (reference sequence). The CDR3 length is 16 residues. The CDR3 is CAWSQGASSYNSPLHF. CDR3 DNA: TGTGCCTGGAGTCAGGGGGCGAGCTCCTATAATTCACCCCTCCACTTT.

The CDR3 DNA sequence: TGCGCCAGCAGCTTGGTGATGGGACAGAGCACAGATACGCAGTATTTT. Translation gives CASSLVMGQSTDTQYF. The chain links TRBV5-1 to TRBJ2-3, with 7 bases aligning to TRBD1. J lost 0 bases, V lost 0 bases, and 4 bases had no gene match. This CDR3 spans 16 amino acids. The germline V gene encodes CDR1 SGHRS and CDR2 YFSETQ.

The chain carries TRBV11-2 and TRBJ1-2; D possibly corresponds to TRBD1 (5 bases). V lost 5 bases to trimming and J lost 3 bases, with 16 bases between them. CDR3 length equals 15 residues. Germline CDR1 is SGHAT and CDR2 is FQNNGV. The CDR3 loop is CASSPRGGVYYGYTF. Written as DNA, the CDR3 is TGTGCCAGCAGCCCGCGTGGAGGGGTCTACTATGGCTACACCTTC. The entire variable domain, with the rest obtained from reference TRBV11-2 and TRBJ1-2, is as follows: EAGVAQSPRYKIIEKRQSVAFWCNPISGHATLYWYQQILGQGPKLLIQFQNNGVVDDSQLPKDRFSAERLKGVDSTLKIQPAKLEDSAVYLCASSPRGGVYYGYTFGSGTRLTVV.

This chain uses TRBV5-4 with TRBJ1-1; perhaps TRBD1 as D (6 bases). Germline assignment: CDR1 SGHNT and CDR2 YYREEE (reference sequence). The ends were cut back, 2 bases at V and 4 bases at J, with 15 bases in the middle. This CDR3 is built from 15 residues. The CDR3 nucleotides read TGTGCCAGCAGCTTCGGACAGTTCGGTCCCACTGAAGCTTTCTTT. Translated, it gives CASSFGQFGPTEAFF.

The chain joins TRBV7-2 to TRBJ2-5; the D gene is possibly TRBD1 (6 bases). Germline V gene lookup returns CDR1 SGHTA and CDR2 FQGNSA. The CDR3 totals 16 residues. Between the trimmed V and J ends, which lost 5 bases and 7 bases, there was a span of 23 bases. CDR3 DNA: TGTGCCAGCAGCCCCCACTGGCAGGGGAGTAGGGTGACCCAGTACTTC. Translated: CASSPHWQGSRVTQYF.

The CDR3 here is CATNTGRDEKLFF. The DNA for the CDR3 is TGTGCCACCAATACAGGGAGGGATGAAAAACTGTTTTTT. V is TRBV6-5 and J is TRBJ1-4; a weak D match, TRBD1 (6 bases). The germline V gene has CDR1 MNHEY and CDR2 SVGAGI. Trimming shortened V by 10 bases and J by 6 bases, and 15 bases separated the two germline ends. The CDR3 is 13 residues long.

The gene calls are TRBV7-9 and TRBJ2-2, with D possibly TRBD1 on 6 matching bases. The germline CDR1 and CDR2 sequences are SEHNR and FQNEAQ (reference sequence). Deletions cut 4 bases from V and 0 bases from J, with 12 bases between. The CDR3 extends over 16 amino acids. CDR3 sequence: CASSSGRGANTGELFF. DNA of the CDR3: TGTGCCAGCAGCTCGGGCAGGGGTGCGAACACCGGGGAGCTGTTTTTT.

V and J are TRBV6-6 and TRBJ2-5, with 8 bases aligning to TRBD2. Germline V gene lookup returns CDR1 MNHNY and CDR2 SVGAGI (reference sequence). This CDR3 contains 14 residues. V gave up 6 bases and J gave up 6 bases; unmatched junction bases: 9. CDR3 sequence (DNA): TGTGCCAGCAGACCGCGGGGGGACTGGAAGACCCAGTACTTC. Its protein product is CASRPRGDWKTQYF.

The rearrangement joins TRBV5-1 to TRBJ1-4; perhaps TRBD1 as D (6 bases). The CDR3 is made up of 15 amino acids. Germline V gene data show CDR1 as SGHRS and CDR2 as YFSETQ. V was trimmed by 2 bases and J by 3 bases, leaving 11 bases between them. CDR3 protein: CASSLRQDPNEKLFF. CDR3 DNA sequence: TGCGCCAGCAGCTTACGACAGGATCCTAATGAAAAACTGTTTTTT.